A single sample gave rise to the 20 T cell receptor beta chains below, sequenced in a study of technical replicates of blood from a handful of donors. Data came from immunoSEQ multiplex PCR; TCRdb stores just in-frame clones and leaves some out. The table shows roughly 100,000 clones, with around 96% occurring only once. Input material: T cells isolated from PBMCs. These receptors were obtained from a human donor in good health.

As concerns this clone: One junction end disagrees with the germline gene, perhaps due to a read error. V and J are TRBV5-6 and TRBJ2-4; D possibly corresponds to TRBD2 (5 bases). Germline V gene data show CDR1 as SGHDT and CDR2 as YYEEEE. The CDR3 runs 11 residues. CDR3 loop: CASSLTGVSDF. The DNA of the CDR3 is TGTGCCAGCAGCTTGACCGGGGTTAGCGACTTC. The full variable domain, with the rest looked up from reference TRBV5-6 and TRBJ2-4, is DAGVTQSPTHLIKTRGQQVTLRCSPKSGHDTVSWYQQALGQGPQFIFQYYEEEERQRGNFPDRFSGHQFPNYSSELNVNALLLGDSALYLCASSLTGVSDFGAGTRLSVL.

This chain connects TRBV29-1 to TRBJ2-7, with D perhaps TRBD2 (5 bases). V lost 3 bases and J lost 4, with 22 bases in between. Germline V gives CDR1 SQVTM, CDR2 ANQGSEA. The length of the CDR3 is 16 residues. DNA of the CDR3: TGCAGCGTTGAGGGAGTACCCACCCGCCCGGTTTACGAGCAGTACTTC. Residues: CSVEGVPTRPVYEQYF.

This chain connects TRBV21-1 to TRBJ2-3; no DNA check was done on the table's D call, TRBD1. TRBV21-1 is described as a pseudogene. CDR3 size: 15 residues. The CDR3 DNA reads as TGTGCTCTAGGTCGGACAGCCAGCATCACAGATACGCAGTATTTT. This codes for CALGRTASITDTQYF.

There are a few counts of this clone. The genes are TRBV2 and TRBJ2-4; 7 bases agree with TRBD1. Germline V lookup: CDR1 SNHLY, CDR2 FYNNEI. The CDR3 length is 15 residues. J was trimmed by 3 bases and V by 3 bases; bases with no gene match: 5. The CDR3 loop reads CASSDKGAGKNIQYF. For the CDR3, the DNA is TGTGCCAGCAGTGATAAGGGGGCGGGCAAAAACATTCAGTACTTC.

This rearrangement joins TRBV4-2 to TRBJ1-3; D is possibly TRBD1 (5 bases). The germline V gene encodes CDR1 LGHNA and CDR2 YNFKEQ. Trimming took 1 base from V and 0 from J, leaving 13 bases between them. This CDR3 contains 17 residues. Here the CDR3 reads CASSQVLGGTSGNTIYF. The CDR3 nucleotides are TGTGCCAGCAGCCAAGTTCTAGGAGGGACCTCTGGAAACACCATATATTTT.

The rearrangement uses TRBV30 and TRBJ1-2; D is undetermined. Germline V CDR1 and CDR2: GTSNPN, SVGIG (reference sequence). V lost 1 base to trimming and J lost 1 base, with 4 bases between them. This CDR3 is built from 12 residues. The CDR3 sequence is CAWSGLNYGYTF. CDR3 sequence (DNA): TGTGCCTGGAGTGGTCTTAACTATGGCTACACCTTC.

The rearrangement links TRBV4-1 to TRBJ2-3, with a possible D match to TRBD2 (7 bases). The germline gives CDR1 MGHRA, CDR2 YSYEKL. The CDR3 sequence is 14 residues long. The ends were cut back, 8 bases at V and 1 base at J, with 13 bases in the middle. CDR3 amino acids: CASSGAGGTDTQYF. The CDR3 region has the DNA TGCGCCAGCTCGGGGGCGGGAGGCACAGATACGCAGTATTTT.

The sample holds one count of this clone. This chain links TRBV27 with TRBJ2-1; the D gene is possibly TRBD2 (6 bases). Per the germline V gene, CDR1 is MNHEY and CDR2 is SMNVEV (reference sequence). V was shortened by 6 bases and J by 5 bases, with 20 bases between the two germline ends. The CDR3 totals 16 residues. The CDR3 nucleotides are TGTGCCAGCAGAAGTTTTCTAGCAGGGAGGAACAATGAGCAGTTCTTC. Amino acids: CASRSFLAGRNNEQFF.

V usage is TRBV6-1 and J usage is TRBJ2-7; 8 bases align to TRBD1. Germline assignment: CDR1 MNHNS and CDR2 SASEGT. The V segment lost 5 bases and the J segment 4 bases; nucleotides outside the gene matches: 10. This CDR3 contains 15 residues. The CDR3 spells CASSLIRTGRYEQYF. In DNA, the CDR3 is TGTGCCAGCAGTTTAATACGGACAGGGCGGTACGAGCAGTACTTC.

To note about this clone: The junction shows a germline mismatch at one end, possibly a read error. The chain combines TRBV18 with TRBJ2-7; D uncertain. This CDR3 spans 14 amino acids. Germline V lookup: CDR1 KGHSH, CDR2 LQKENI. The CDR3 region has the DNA TGTGCCAGCTCACCCCTCGCGCCCTCCCACGAGCAGTACTTC. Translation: CASSPLAPSHEQYF.

The CDR3 region has the DNA TGTGCCAGCAGTTCAAGGGACAGGGGGTCCTATCAGCCCCAGCATTTT. Translation gives CASSSRDRGSYQPQHF. The chain is built from TRBV27 and TRBJ1-5; 11 bases line up with TRBD1. CDR3 length equals 16 residues. The V gene end was trimmed by 4 bases and the J gene end by 5 bases; junction bases not matched to a gene: 7. Looked up from germline, CDR1 is MNHEY and CDR2 is SMNVEV (reference sequence).

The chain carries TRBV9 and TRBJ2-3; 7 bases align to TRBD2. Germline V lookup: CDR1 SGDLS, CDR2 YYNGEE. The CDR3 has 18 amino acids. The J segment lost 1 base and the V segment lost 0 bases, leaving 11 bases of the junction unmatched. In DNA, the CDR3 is TGTGCCAGCAGCGTAGCTCCCTGGTTTGCGGGAGGCACAGATACGCAGTATTTT. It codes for CASSVAPWFAGGTDTQYF. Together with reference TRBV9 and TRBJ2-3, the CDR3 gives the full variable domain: DSGVTQTPKHLITATGQRVTLRCSPRSGDLSVYWYQQSLDQGLQFLIQYYNGEERAKGNILERFSAQQFPDLHSELNLSSLELGDSALYFCASSVAPWFAGGTDTQYFGPGTRLTVL.

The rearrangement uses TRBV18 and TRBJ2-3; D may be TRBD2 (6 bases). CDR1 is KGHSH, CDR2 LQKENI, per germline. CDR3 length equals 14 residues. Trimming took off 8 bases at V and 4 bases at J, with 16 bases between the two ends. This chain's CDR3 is CASAVGGFADTQYF. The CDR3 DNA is TGTGCCAGCGCCGTGGGGGGATTCGCAGATACGCAGTATTTT.

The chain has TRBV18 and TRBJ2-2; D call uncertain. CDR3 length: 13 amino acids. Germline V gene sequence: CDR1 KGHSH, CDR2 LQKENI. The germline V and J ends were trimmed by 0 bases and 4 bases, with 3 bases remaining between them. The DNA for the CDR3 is TGTGCCAGCTCACCACCTAGCACCGGGGAGCTGTTTTTT. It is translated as CASSPPSTGELFF. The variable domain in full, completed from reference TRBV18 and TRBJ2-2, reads NAGVMQNPRHLVRRRGQEARLRCSPMKGHSHVYWYRQLPEEGLKFMVYLQKENIIDESGMPKERFSAEFPKEGPSILRIQQVVRGDSAAYFCASSPPSTGELFFGEGSRLTVL.

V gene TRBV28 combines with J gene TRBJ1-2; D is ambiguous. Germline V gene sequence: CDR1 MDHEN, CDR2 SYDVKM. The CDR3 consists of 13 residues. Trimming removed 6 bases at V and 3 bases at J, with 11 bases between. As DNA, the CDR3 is TGTGCCAGCAGCCTCTGGGGAGACTATGGCTACACCTTC. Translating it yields CASSLWGDYGYTF.

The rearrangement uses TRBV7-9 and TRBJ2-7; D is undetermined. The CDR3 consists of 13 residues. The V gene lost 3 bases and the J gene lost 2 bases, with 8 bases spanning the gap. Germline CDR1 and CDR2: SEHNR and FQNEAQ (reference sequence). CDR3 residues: CASSLYLAYEQYF. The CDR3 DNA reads TGTGCCAGCAGCTTGTACCTAGCCTACGAGCAGTACTTC. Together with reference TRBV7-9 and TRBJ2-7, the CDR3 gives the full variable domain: DTGVSQNPRHKITKRGQNVTFRCDPISEHNRLYWYRQTLGQGPEFLTYFQNEAQLEKSRLLSDRFSAERPKGSFSTLEIQRTEQGDSAMYLCASSLYLAYEQYFGPGTRLTVT.

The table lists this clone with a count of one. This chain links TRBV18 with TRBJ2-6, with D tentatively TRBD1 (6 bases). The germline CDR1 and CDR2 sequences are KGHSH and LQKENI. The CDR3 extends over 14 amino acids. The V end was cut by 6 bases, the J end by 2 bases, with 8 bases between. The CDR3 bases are TGTGCCAGCTCCAGGGGCGCTGGGGCCAACGTCCTGACTTTC. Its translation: CASSRGAGANVLTF.

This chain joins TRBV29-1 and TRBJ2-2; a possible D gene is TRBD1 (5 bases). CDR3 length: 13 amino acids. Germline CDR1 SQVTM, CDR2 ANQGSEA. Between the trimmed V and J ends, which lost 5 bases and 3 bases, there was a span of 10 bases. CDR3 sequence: CSVMGQDTGELFF. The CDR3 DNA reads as TGCAGCGTTATGGGGCAGGACACCGGGGAGCTGTTTTTT.

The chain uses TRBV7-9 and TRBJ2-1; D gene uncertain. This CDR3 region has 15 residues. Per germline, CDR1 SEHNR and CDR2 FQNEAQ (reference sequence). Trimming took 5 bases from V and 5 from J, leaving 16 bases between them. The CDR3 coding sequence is TGTGCCAGCAGCCAAAGCTTGTTGTCTGACAATGAGCAGTTCTTC. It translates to CASSQSLLSDNEQFF.

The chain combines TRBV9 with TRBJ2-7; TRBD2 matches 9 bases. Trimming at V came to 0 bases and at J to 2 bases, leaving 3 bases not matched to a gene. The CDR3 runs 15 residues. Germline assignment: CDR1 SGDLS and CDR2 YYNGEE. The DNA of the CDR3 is TGTGCCAGCAGCGTAGGCCTAGCGGGAACCTACGAGCAGTACTTC. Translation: CASSVGLAGTYEQYF.